This T cell receptor (beta chain) was identified in a study of OX40 agonist ivuxolimab in advanced cancers. Study-wide points: Low normalized T-cell clonal expansion was also seen in some nonresponders. There were, on average, more expanded clones in CD8+ T cells than in CD4+. Within 6 weeks, CD4+ and CD8+ blood T cells expanded clonally at 0.1 to 3.0 mg/kg.

The CDR3 is 13 residues long. Germline V CDR1 and CDR2: SGHTS, YDEGEE. Trimming cost V 4 bases and J 9 bases, with 15 bases left between them. Blood draws occurred at baseline, cycle 4 day 1, and cycle 7 day 1. Sequenced by immunoSEQ multiplex PCR; TCRdb stores in-frame clones only, minus some. The sample carries some 100,000 clones, roughly nine tenths recorded once. In regard to this clone: Its target is not known.

Sequencing used CD4+ or CD8+ T cells sorted from blood, obtained in a trial of the OX40 agonist ivuxolimab. This chain connects TRBV5-8 to TRBJ2-3, with D perhaps TRBD1 or TRBD2 (5 bases each). The sequence derives from an adult with an advanced solid tumor such as melanoma, head and neck, liver or kidney cancer. In nucleotides, the CDR3 is TGTGCCAGCAGCCTCGAGGGGACGGGGACGCAGTATTTT. Its protein product is CASSLEGTGTQYF. Full variable domain (remainder filled in from reference TRBV5-8 and TRBJ2-3): EAGVTQSPTHLIKTRGQQATLRCSPISGHTSVYWYQQALGLGLQFLLWYDEGEERNRGNFPPRFSGRQFPNYSSELNVNALELEDSALYLCASSLEGTGTQYFGPGTRLTVL.